The TCR beta chain under discussion was sequenced for a study of a mutant IDH1 vaccine in newly diagnosed glioma. Overall study context: Most patients had radiochemotherapy with temozolomide before enrollment; others had one alone.

Findings of the study overall: Vaccine-induced immune responses were detected in over 90% of patients.

Time point of the sample: week 35, safety follow-up. The content of each vaccine dose was 300 ug of mutant IDH1 20-mer peptide, and topical imiquimod accompanied it. The data were produced by immunoSEQ multiplex PCR, yet TCRdb's version contains in-frame clones alone and is incomplete. The repertoire consists of roughly 49,000 clones, with 85% to 95% occurring once and the leading ten covering 2.3%. Remarks on this clone: Its antigen is still unknown.

The germline gives CDR1 SGHVS, CDR2 FQNEAQ. The CDR3 has 14 amino acids. Deletions cut 5 bases from V and 1 base from J, with 11 bases between. The genes are TRBV7-8 and TRBJ2-5; no clear D. Sequencing used PBMCs, obtained from a glioma patient whose treatment included an IDH1 peptide vaccine. The clonotype was recovered from a man in his fifties with glioma. The CDR3 loop is CASSPIVSQETQYF. CDR3 in DNA: TGTGCCAGCAGCCCCATAGTTTCCCAAGAGACCCAGTACTTC.